One sample yielded the 32 T cell receptor beta chains listed below, sequenced in a study of blood T cell repertoires in COVID-19. Sequencing used immunoSEQ multiplex PCR; TCRdb keeps in-frame clones, though not all of them. The profile covers about 110,000 clones, with 65% to 75% appearing a single time and approximately 6.3% taken by the ten largest. Input material: peripheral blood. The receptors stem from a man at least 80 years old with acute or convalescent COVID-19.

V and J are TRBV12-3 or TRBV12-4 and TRBJ2-7, with D hard to call. V lost 5 bases to trimming and J lost 6 bases, with 14 bases between them. The CDR3 covers 13 residues. CDR3 in amino acids: CASSPSRIGEQYF. The DNA for the CDR3 is TGTGCCAGCAGTCCAAGCCGAATTGGCGAGCAGTACTTC.

This clone was counted a few times. This sequence joins TRBV7-9 and TRBJ2-2; D not certain. Trimming took 4 bases from V and 7 from J, leaving 4 bases between them. Germline CDR1 and CDR2: SEHNR and FQNEAQ (reference sequence). This CDR3 comprises 11 residues. DNA for the CDR3: TGTGCCAGCAGCTCCCACGGGGAGCTGTTTTTT. Residues: CASSSHGELFF.

The rearrangement links TRBV7-7 to TRBJ2-5, with 7 bases that match TRBD1. The germline CDR1 and CDR2 sequences are SSHAT and FNYEAQ (reference sequence). The CDR3 is 16 residues long. Germline trimming cut 5 bases from V and 5 bases from J; bases unmatched to any gene: 14. The CDR3 spells CASSRGTALGGETQYF. DNA for the CDR3: TGTGCCAGCAGCCGAGGGACAGCCTTAGGTGGGGAGACCCAGTACTTC.

This rearrangement joins TRBV2 to TRBJ1-2; 8 bases are a match to TRBD1. The V and J ends lost 5 bases and 4 bases, in that order; junction bases with no gene match: 9. Germline V gene lookup returns CDR1 SNHLY and CDR2 FYNNEI. The CDR3 sequence is 15 residues long. CDR3 protein: CASSWGTGIGYGYTF. CDR3 in DNA: TGTGCCAGCAGTTGGGGGACAGGAATCGGCTATGGCTACACCTTC.

V and J are TRBV28 and TRBJ2-2; D possibly corresponds to TRBD1 (7 bases). The V gene's germline CDR1 is MDHEN and CDR2 SYDVKM. Trimming took off 5 bases at V and 3 bases at J, with 13 bases between the two ends. The CDR3 covers 15 residues. The CDR3 loop reads CASSGGTAYTGELFF. CDR3 nucleotides: TGTGCCAGCAGTGGAGGGACAGCATACACCGGGGAGCTGTTTTTT.

V and J are TRBV4-1 and TRBJ2-2; D is possibly TRBD2 (6 bases). The CDR3 is made up of 15 amino acids. The germline V gene encodes CDR1 MGHRA and CDR2 YSYEKL. The V and J ends lost 1 base and 5 bases respectively, with 11 bases between them. CDR3 nucleotides: TGCGCCAGCAGCCAAGCGGGAGTGCGAACCGGGGAGCTGTTTTTT. Its protein product is CASSQAGVRTGELFF.

The chain combines TRBV14 with TRBJ2-5, with 12 nucleotides matching TRBD2. V lost 5 bases, J lost 4 bases, and 5 bases stayed unmatched. This CDR3 contains 15 residues. Germline lookup yields CDR1 SGHDN and CDR2 FVKESK. CDR3 in amino acids: CASSSSGRAVETQYF. The CDR3 DNA reads TGTGCCAGCAGCTCTAGCGGGAGGGCCGTAGAGACCCAGTACTTC.

This clone was counted between two and nine times. The DNA for the CDR3 is TGTGCCAGCAGCGTCACAGGGAACACCGGGGAGCTGTTTTTT. It specifies CASSVTGNTGELFF. The gene calls are TRBV6-5 and TRBJ2-2; tentative D call: TRBD1 (5 bases). CDR1 and CDR2 (germline): MNHEY, SVGAGI. The CDR3 consists of 14 residues. Trimming took off 6 bases at V and 1 base at J, with 9 bases between the two ends.

This rearrangement joins TRBV18 to TRBJ2-2, with D possibly matching TRBD1 (6 bases). The germline gives CDR1 KGHSH, CDR2 LQKENI. The CDR3 has 15 amino acids. V gave up 1 base and J gave up 4 bases, with 10 bases separating them. Here the CDR3 DNA reads TGTGCCAGCTCACCACGGGACACCTCCACCGGGGAGCTGTTTTTT. Translation gives CASSPRDTSTGELFF.

This rearrangement joins TRBV21-1 to TRBJ2-1; TRBD1, the D gene given by the table, was not confirmed from the DNA. TRBV21-1 is reported as a pseudogene. The CDR3 covers 14 residues. The CDR3 region is CASSGRQGTDEQFF. The CDR3 DNA sequence: TGTGCCAGCAGCGGACGACAGGGTACGGATGAGCAGTTCTTC.

This clone was detected many times. V is TRBV18 and J is TRBJ2-7; TRBD1 matches at 8 bases. The CDR3 is 13 amino acids. Looked up from germline, CDR1 is KGHSH and CDR2 is LQKENI. Losses at the gene ends were 2 bases for V and 6 bases for J; bases not matched to a gene: 3. As DNA, the CDR3 is TGTGCCAGCTCACCAGACAGGGGCGTCGAGCAGTACTTC. Protein sequence: CASSPDRGVEQYF. Full variable domain (missing parts from reference TRBV18 and TRBJ2-7): NAGVMQNPRHLVRRRGQEARLRCSPMKGHSHVYWYRQLPEEGLKFMVYLQKENIIDESGMPKERFSAEFPKEGPSILRIQQVVRGDSAAYFCASSPDRGVEQYFGPGTRLTVT.

The chain has TRBV19 and TRBJ1-5; weak D call: TRBD1 (5 bases). V was pared by 1 base and J by 4 bases, with 8 bases between. The CDR3 has 14 amino acids. Germline lookup yields CDR1 LNHDA and CDR2 SQIVND (reference sequence). The CDR3 loop reads CASSIAGPNQPQHF. In DNA, the CDR3 is TGTGCCAGTAGTATAGCAGGGCCAAATCAGCCCCAGCATTTT.

In the case of this clone: The junction shows a germline mismatch at one end, possibly a read error. The same CDR3 also results from other DNA sequences found in this sample. The chain has TRBV4-3 and TRBJ2-7; 9 positions agree with TRBD2. The V gene's germline CDR1 is LGHNA and CDR2 YSLEER. There are 15 residues in the CDR3. CDR3 sequence reads: CASSLGAGGTYEQYF. CDR3 DNA sequence: TGCGCCAGCAGCCTAGGGGCGGGGGGGACCTACGAGCAGTACTTT.

The CDR3 loop is CASSSQGGRNTGELFF. The CDR3 nucleotides are TGTGCCAGCAGCTCACAGGGGGGACGGAACACCGGGGAGCTGTTTTTT. The V and J genes are TRBV5-5 and TRBJ2-2; 8 bases fit TRBD1. The CDR3 extends over 16 amino acids. Germline V gene lookup returns CDR1 SGHKS and CDR2 YYEKEE (reference sequence). V lost 3 bases to trimming and J lost 1 base; unmatched junction nucleotides: 5.

V usage is TRBV5-8 and J usage is TRBJ2-7; tentatively, D is TRBD1 (6 bases). CDR1 and CDR2 (germline): SGHTS, YDEGEE. V was shortened by 4 bases and J by 0 bases, with 17 bases between the two germline ends. This CDR3 has 16 amino acids. The CDR3 sequence: CASSLGLRGLSYEQYF. In DNA, the CDR3 is TGTGCCAGCAGCCTAGGACTCAGGGGTCTCTCCTACGAGCAGTACTTC.

The CDR3 DNA is TGTGCCTGGAATACACAGGGGGCTAATACGCAGTATTTT. It specifies CAWNTQGANTQYF. The chain joins TRBV30 to TRBJ2-3, with 9 bases identical to TRBD1. The CDR3 covers 13 residues. The germline V gene has CDR1 GTSNPN and CDR2 SVGIG (reference sequence). Trimming at V came to 4 bases and at J to 7 bases, leaving 6 bases not matched to a gene.

The chain has TRBV5-5 and TRBJ2-2; possibly TRBD2 for D (6 bases). The CDR3 spans 12 residues. V lost 3 bases to trimming and J lost 6 bases, with 6 bases between them. The V gene's germline CDR1 is SGHKS and CDR2 YYEKEE (reference sequence). CDR3: CASSSGAGELFF. The DNA for the CDR3 is TGTGCCAGCAGCTCGGGAGCCGGGGAGCTGTTTTTT.

The V and J genes are TRBV4-3 and TRBJ2-7; no definite D call. The CDR3 has 14 residues. V lost 1 base to trimming and J lost 6 bases, with 13 bases between them. CDR1 and CDR2 from the germline V gene are LGHNA and YSLEER. CDR3 DNA: TGCGCCAGCAGCCAAGTGGCTAGTATGGGCGAGCAGTACTTC. This translates into CASSQVASMGEQYF.

This chain links TRBV12-3 or TRBV12-4 with TRBJ2-1, with D perhaps TRBD1 (6 bases). The CDR3 has 12 residues. V was cut by 5 bases and J by 6 bases, with 8 bases left in between. Here the CDR3 reads CASSRQANEQFF. The CDR3 DNA sequence: TGTGCCAGCAGTCGACAGGCCAATGAGCAGTTCTTC.

This chain connects TRBV29-1 to TRBJ1-1, with 7 bases lining up with TRBD1. In germline, CDR1 is SQVTM, CDR2 ANQGSEA. The CDR3 contains 13 residues. Trimming cost V 7 bases and J 1 base; bases outside gene matches: 6. CDR3 residues: CSARQGGNTEAFF. CDR3 DNA: TGCAGCGCCAGACAGGGTGGGAACACTGAAGCTTTCTTT.

This clone was seen a handful of times. The V gene is TRBV7-2, the J gene TRBJ1-4; 7 bases agree with TRBD1. This CDR3 has 14 residues. Germline loops: CDR1 SGHTA, CDR2 FQGNSA. After removal of 4 bases from V and 8 bases from J, the junction contained 7 bases not matched to a gene. CDR3 sequence reads: CASSSSRGQEKLFF. CDR3 nucleotides: TGTGCCAGCAGCTCCTCGAGGGGACAGGAAAAACTGTTTTTT.

The chain has TRBV19 and TRBJ2-7, with TRBD2 as a possible D gene (7 bases). This CDR3 spans 15 amino acids. Trimming stripped 6 bases from V and 0 bases from J, with 15 bases between. Germline loops: CDR1 LNHDA, CDR2 SQIVND (reference sequence). CDR3 residues: CASSGGHGYSYEQYF. In DNA, the CDR3 is TGTGCCAGTAGCGGGGGGCACGGCTACTCCTACGAGCAGTACTTC.

This chain connects TRBV5-1 to TRBJ2-3; D call uncertain. The ends were cut back, 7 bases at V and 2 bases at J, with 8 bases in the middle. The CDR3 loop spans 12 amino acids. The germline V gene encodes CDR1 SGHRS and CDR2 YFSETQ. The CDR3 DNA reads as TGCGCCAGCCACGAGGCCACAGATACGCAGTATTTT. Encoded protein: CASHEATDTQYF.

V and J are TRBV11-3 and TRBJ2-3, with D tentatively TRBD1 (7 bases). CDR3 length: 16 residues. The germline V gene encodes CDR1 SGHNT and CDR2 YENEEA. V was clipped by 2 bases and J by 8 bases, with 20 bases between them. The chain's CDR3 is CASSLIGGQPPSTQYF. CDR3 nucleotides: TGTGCCAGCAGCTTAATCGGGGGACAGCCTCCAAGTACGCAGTATTTT.

This chain uses TRBV25-1 with TRBJ2-2; 9 nucleotides align to TRBD2. The CDR3 spans 16 residues. The V gene's germline CDR1 is MGHDK and CDR2 SYGVNS. V dropped 4 bases and J dropped 3; count of bases not matched to a gene: 6. Here the CDR3 DNA reads TGTGCCAGCAGTGGGGGGACTAGCCGTTACACCGGGGAGCTGTTTTTT. Its protein product is CASSGGTSRYTGELFF.

In its sample, this clone was seen once. The chain has TRBV7-3 and TRBJ1-1, with TRBD1 identical over 7 bases. V lost 5 bases, J lost 3 bases, and 3 bases stayed unmatched. The V gene's germline CDR1 is SGHTA and CDR2 FQGTGA. This CDR3 is built from 13 residues. The CDR3 nucleotides read TGTGCCAGCAGCCGTGACAGGGACACTGAAGCTTTCTTT. This sequence encodes CASSRDRDTEAFF.

V and J are TRBV25-1 and TRBJ2-4; unclear D gene. With 6 bases removed from V and 5 bases from J, the gap between germline ends came to 11 bases. Germline V lookup: CDR1 MGHDK, CDR2 SYGVNS. The CDR3 totals 13 residues. CDR3 residues: CASRAPVENIQYF. Here the CDR3 DNA reads TGTGCCAGCAGGGCACCCGTCGAAAACATTCAGTACTTC. The entire variable domain, with the rest obtained from reference TRBV25-1 and TRBJ2-4, is as follows: EADIYQTPRYLVIGTGKKITLECSQTMGHDKMYWYQQDPGMELHLIHYSYGVNSTEKGDLSSESTVSRIRTEHFPLTLESARPSHTSQYLCASRAPVENIQYFGAGTRLSVL.

The V gene is TRBV7-3, the J gene TRBJ1-6; D might be TRBD1 (5 bases). The CDR3 loop spans 14 amino acids. Trimming removed 3 bases at V and 8 bases at J, with 11 bases between. Germline V lookup: CDR1 SGHTA, CDR2 FQGTGA. The CDR3 DNA sequence: TGTGCCAGCAGCTTCGCCGGAGGGGATTCACCCCTCCACTTT. Translating gives CASSFAGGDSPLHF. Full variable domain (missing parts from reference TRBV7-3 and TRBJ1-6): GAGVSQTPSNKVTEKGKYVELRCDPISGHTALYWYRQSLGQGPEFLIYFQGTGAADDSGLPNDRFFAVRPEGSVSTLKIQRTERGDSAVYLCASSFAGGDSPLHFGNGTRLTVT.

The chain links TRBV5-4 to TRBJ2-4; TRBD1 agrees at 8 bases. Germline V lookup: CDR1 SGHNT, CDR2 YYREEE (reference sequence). V lost 4 bases, J lost 8 bases, and 5 bases stayed unmatched. This CDR3 region has 13 residues. In DNA, the CDR3 is TGTGCCAGCAGCCCGACACAGGGGGACATTCAGTACTTC. Protein sequence: CASSPTQGDIQYF.

The chain couples TRBV7-2 to TRBJ2-1, with 12 nucleotides matching TRBD2. V shed 4 bases, J shed 10 bases, and the junction held 8 bases outside the gene matches. The germline V gene has CDR1 SGHTA and CDR2 FQGNSA. This CDR3 spans 15 amino acids. In nucleotides, the CDR3 is TGTGCCAGCAGCTCGGCTAGCGGGAGGGCCGGAGAGCAGTTCTTC. Its protein product is CASSSASGRAGEQFF.

This clone was detected only a few times. Mismatch with germline at one junction end may stem from a read error. The rearrangement links TRBV28 to TRBJ2-7; TRBD1 matches at 7 bases. Germline V CDR1 and CDR2: MDHEN, SYDVKM. The CDR3 is 9 residues long. The DNA for the CDR3 is TGTGCCAGCAGTTTAGACAGGGCCTTC. It specifies CASSLDRAF. The full variable domain, its missing parts supplied by reference TRBV28 and TRBJ2-7, is DVKVTQSSRYLVKRTGEKVFLECVQDMDHENMFWYRQDPGLGLRLIYFSYDVKMKEKGDIPEGYSVSREKKERFSLILESASTNQTSMYLCASSLDRAFGPGTRLTVT.

This clone was detected ten times or more. The rearrangement joins TRBV18 to TRBJ2-3; D is ambiguous. Germline-derived CDR1 and CDR2 are KGHSH and LQKENI. V lost 2 bases and J 8 bases, leaving 11 bases between the germline ends. The CDR3 runs to 13 residues. For the CDR3, the DNA is TGTGCCAGCTCACCATTGTCCAGAGGTACGCAGTATTTT. It codes for CASSPLSRGTQYF.